The rows below give T cell receptor beta chains drawn from one sample of a study of T cell clonotyping in hematopoietic cell transplantation. Some clones are missing from TCRdb's copy, which holds only in-frame ones; the method was immunoSEQ multiplex PCR. The sample includes about 27,000 clones, 90% to 96% of them seen just once. Sample: peripheral blood mononuclear cells. These receptors were collected from a man in his fifties in good health. Some clones in this sample may be carry-over from other donors' samples. Both conserved end residues are part of each CDR3. Each record gives: clone size, V gene, D gene, J gene, CDR3 DNA, CDR3 protein. D genes are given only for firm matches. Size is omitted from some rows. Given values are once, few, many or a class for expanded clones.

clone_size: NA
v_call: TRBV19
d_call: TRBD2
j_call: TRBJ2-5
cdr3_nt: TGTGCCAGTAGTATAGATTTTAGTGCTAGCGGTCGGGAGACCCAGTACTTC
cdr3_aa: CASSIDFSASGRETQYF

clone_size: NA
v_call: TRBV27
d_call: NA
j_call: TRBJ2-2
cdr3_nt: TGTGCCAGCAGTTTTCCTGGCAGTCGGCCCGCAGCCCCCAAAAACGCGAACACCGGGGAGCTGTTTTTT
cdr3_aa: CASSFPGSRPAAPKNANTGELFF

clone_size: NA
v_call: TRBV6-1
d_call: TRBD2
j_call: TRBJ2-3
cdr3_nt: TGTGCCAGCAGCTTGACTAGCGGGGGGACAGATACGCAGTATTTT
cdr3_aa: CASSLTSGGTDTQYF

clone_size: NA
v_call: TRBV9
d_call: TRBD2
j_call: TRBJ2-3
cdr3_nt: TGTGCCAGCAGCGCCGGCGCGGGGGGCTGGACAGATACGCAGTATTTT
cdr3_aa: CASSAGAGGWTDTQYF

clone_size: NA
v_call: TRBV9
d_call: NA
j_call: TRBJ1-6
cdr3_nt: TGTGCCAGCAGCGTAGCGGGTCTCTCCTATAATTCACCCCTCCACTTT
cdr3_aa: CASSVAGLSYNSPLHF

clone_size: NA
v_call: TRBV2
d_call: NA
j_call: TRBJ2-3
cdr3_nt: TGTGCCAGCAGTGAAGTCGGGGGCTTAAAGGATACGCAGTATTTT
cdr3_aa: CASSEVGGLKDTQYF

clone_size: NA
v_call: TRBV4-2
d_call: NA
j_call: TRBJ2-5
cdr3_nt: TGTGCCAGCAGTCCTACGATGGGCAGGCAAGAGACCCAGTACTTC
cdr3_aa: CASSPTMGRQETQYF

clone_size: NA
v_call: TRBV5-6
d_call: TRBD1
j_call: TRBJ2-3
cdr3_nt: TGTGCCAGCAGGGGAGGGACAGGGGGGGATACGCAGTATTTT
cdr3_aa: CASRGGTGGDTQYF

clone_size: NA
v_call: TRBV28
d_call: NA
j_call: TRBJ1-2
cdr3_nt: TGTGCCAGCAGTTTGGACAGCCCTTATGGCTACACCTTC
cdr3_aa: CASSLDSPYGYTF

clone_size: NA
v_call: TRBV5-1
d_call: NA
j_call: TRBJ2-7
cdr3_nt: TGCGCCAGCAGCTTGGCTGCTTCACCAGGGACCTACGAGCAGTACTTC
cdr3_aa: CASSLAASPGTYEQYF

clone_size: NA
v_call: TRBV7-9
d_call: NA
j_call: TRBJ1-2
cdr3_nt: TGTGCCAGCAGCTTAGCCACAGGGAACTATGGCTACACCTTC
cdr3_aa: CASSLATGNYGYTF

clone_size: NA
v_call: TRBV4-1
d_call: NA
j_call: TRBJ1-2
cdr3_nt: TGCGCCAGCAGCCAGGACTTGACAGTTCAACGAACCTATGGCTACACCTTC
cdr3_aa: CASSQDLTVQRTYGYTF

clone_size: NA
v_call: TRBV2
d_call: NA
j_call: TRBJ2-7
cdr3_nt: TGTGCCAGCAGTACACAGGGGAGGGTATCCGAGCAGTACTTC
cdr3_aa: CASSTQGRVSEQYF

clone_size: NA
v_call: TRBV5-4
d_call: NA
j_call: TRBJ1-2
cdr3_nt: TGTGCCAGCAGCTTGGAGGGCAGAGGCTATGGCTACACCTTC
cdr3_aa: CASSLEGRGYGYTF

clone_size: NA
v_call: TRBV7-9
d_call: TRBD1
j_call: TRBJ2-7
cdr3_nt: TGTGCCAGCAGTCCCGACAGGGGGGGACCCTACGAGCAGTACTTC
cdr3_aa: CASSPDRGGPYEQYF

clone_size: NA
v_call: TRBV6-1
d_call: NA
j_call: TRBJ2-5
cdr3_nt: TGTGCCAGCACAACGGCACAAGAGACCCAGTACTTC
cdr3_aa: CASTTAQETQYF

clone_size: NA
v_call: TRBV2
d_call: TRBD1
j_call: TRBJ1-2
cdr3_nt: TGTGCCAGCAGTGAGGGACAGGGTAGGGACTATGGCTACACCTTC
cdr3_aa: CASSEGQGRDYGYTF

clone_size: NA
v_call: TRBV11-2
d_call: TRBD1
j_call: TRBJ1-4
cdr3_nt: TGTGCCAGCAGCCTCGGACAGGGGGCCGAAAAACTGTTTTTT
cdr3_aa: CASSLGQGAEKLFF

clone_size: NA
v_call: TRBV9
d_call: TRBD1
j_call: TRBJ1-2
cdr3_nt: TGTGCCAGCAGCGTAAGGGCAGGGGGGTTTGGCTACACCTTC
cdr3_aa: CASSVRAGGFGYTF

clone_size: NA
v_call: TRBV9
d_call: TRBD2
j_call: TRBJ2-7
cdr3_nt: TGTGCCAGCAGCGGTCATCTAGCGGGGGGGCCCCACGAGCAGTACTTC
cdr3_aa: CASSGHLAGGPHEQYF

clone_size: NA
v_call: TRBV27
d_call: TRBD1
j_call: TRBJ1-6
cdr3_nt: TGTGCCAGCAGTCTCCGACAGGGAGGAACACCCCTCCACTTT
cdr3_aa: CASSLRQGGTPLHF

clone_size: NA
v_call: TRBV19
d_call: NA
j_call: TRBJ1-2
cdr3_nt: TGTGCCAGTACCCCCGGGACGGACATCTATGGCTACACCTTC
cdr3_aa: CASTPGTDIYGYTF

clone_size: NA
v_call: TRBV29-1
d_call: TRBD1
j_call: TRBJ1-1
cdr3_nt: TGCAGCGTCGAGGACAGGGAGGGGACTGAAGCTTTCTTT
cdr3_aa: CSVEDREGTEAFF

clone_size: NA
v_call: TRBV2
d_call: NA
j_call: TRBJ1-5
cdr3_nt: TGTGCCAGCAGTTTTACAGGGAATCAGCCCCAGCATTTT
cdr3_aa: CASSFTGNQPQHF

clone_size: once
v_call: TRBV7-6
d_call: NA
j_call: TRBJ1-1
cdr3_nt: TGTGCCAGCAGTCAGGACCTGAACACTGAAGCTTTCTTT
cdr3_aa: CASSQDLNTEAFF

clone_size: once
v_call: TRBV9
d_call: TRBD2
j_call: TRBJ2-7
cdr3_nt: TGTGCCAGCAGCGGCGGACTAGCGGGGGTCTACGAGCAGTACTTC
cdr3_aa: CASSGGLAGVYEQYF

clone_size: NA
v_call: TRBV5-1
d_call: TRBD2
j_call: TRBJ2-3
cdr3_nt: TGCGCCAGCAGCAAGGACATGGGGGGGACAGATACGCAGTATTTT
cdr3_aa: CASSKDMGGTDTQYF

clone_size: NA
v_call: TRBV4-2
d_call: TRBD1
j_call: TRBJ1-2
cdr3_nt: TGTGCCAGCAGCCCGAGGGACAGATCGTATGGCTACACCTTC
cdr3_aa: CASSPRDRSYGYTF

clone_size: once
v_call: TRBV6-5
d_call: NA
j_call: TRBJ1-2
cdr3_nt: TGTGCCAGCAGCCCCGAGGCGCCGGACTATGGCTACACCTTC
cdr3_aa: CASSPEAPDYGYTF

clone_size: NA
v_call: TRBV28
d_call: NA
j_call: TRBJ2-7
cdr3_nt: TGTGCCAGCGGGGGGGGGCAGGGGTTCCACGAGCAGTACTTC
cdr3_aa: CASGGGQGFHEQYF

clone_size: NA
v_call: TRBV7-6
d_call: NA
j_call: TRBJ2-3
cdr3_nt: TGTGCCAGCAGCCGAACTAGCACAGATACGCAGTATTTT
cdr3_aa: CASSRTSTDTQYF

clone_size: NA
v_call: TRBV20-1
d_call: NA
j_call: TRBJ1-2
cdr3_nt: TGCAGTGCCAGAGGGGAGGGCGGCTACACCTTC
cdr3_aa: CSARGEGGYTF

clone_size: NA
v_call: TRBV19
d_call: TRBD1
j_call: TRBJ1-3
cdr3_nt: TGTGCCAACACGACAGGGGCAAACTCTGGAAACACCATATATTTT
cdr3_aa: CANTTGANSGNTIYF

clone_size: NA
v_call: TRBV5-6
d_call: NA
j_call: TRBJ2-3
cdr3_nt: TGTGCCAGCAGCTTCTCTGCTAGCACAGATACGCAGTATTTT
cdr3_aa: CASSFSASTDTQYF

clone_size: NA
v_call: TRBV27
d_call: TRBD2
j_call: TRBJ2-7
cdr3_nt: TGTGCCAGCAGTCCGCCGGGACTAGCGAACGAGCAGTACTTC
cdr3_aa: CASSPPGLANEQYF

clone_size: once
v_call: TRBV5-4
d_call: NA
j_call: TRBJ2-3
cdr3_nt: TGTGCCAGCAGCTTGGGGGGGGACATCCTTAGCACAGATACGCAGTATTTT
cdr3_aa: CASSLGGDILSTDTQYF

clone_size: once
v_call: TRBV7-2
d_call: NA
j_call: TRBJ2-3
cdr3_nt: TGTGCCAGCAGCTTAAGGCTGAGCACAGATACGCAGTATTTT
cdr3_aa: CASSLRLSTDTQYF

clone_size: NA
v_call: TRBV30
d_call: NA
j_call: TRBJ1-2
cdr3_nt: TGTGCCTGGAGTGTACAGTGGGTCGGGGGCTACACCTTC
cdr3_aa: CAWSVQWVGGYTF

clone_size: once
v_call: TRBV7-2
d_call: NA
j_call: TRBJ1-2
cdr3_nt: TGTGCCAGCAGCTTGGACGCGGGGAACTATGGCTACACCTTC
cdr3_aa: CASSLDAGNYGYTF

clone_size: NA
v_call: TRBV19
d_call: TRBD1
j_call: TRBJ2-7
cdr3_nt: TGTGCCACCTATTTTCCCGACAGGGCGACCTACGAGCAGTACTTC
cdr3_aa: CATYFPDRATYEQYF

clone_size: NA
v_call: TRBV5-6
d_call: NA
j_call: TRBJ1-6
cdr3_nt: TGTGCCAGCAGCTCCCAGAATTACTATAATTCACCCCTCCACTTT
cdr3_aa: CASSSQNYYNSPLHF

clone_size: NA
v_call: TRBV6-1
d_call: TRBD1
j_call: TRBJ2-7
cdr3_nt: TGTGCCAGCAGTGAAGGGCAGGGGGCGTTCTACGAGCAGTACTTC
cdr3_aa: CASSEGQGAFYEQYF

clone_size: NA
v_call: TRBV7-9
d_call: NA
j_call: TRBJ2-7
cdr3_nt: TGTGCCACCGAGGATTCCTACGAGCAGTACTTC
cdr3_aa: CATEDSYEQYF

clone_size: once
v_call: TRBV6-4
d_call: NA
j_call: TRBJ2-6
cdr3_nt: TGTGCCAGCAGTGCAGGTTCGGCTGGGGCCAACGTCCTGACTTTC
cdr3_aa: CASSAGSAGANVLTF

clone_size: once
v_call: TRBV6-5
d_call: NA
j_call: TRBJ1-5
cdr3_nt: TGTGCCAGCAGCCAAGACGGAGGTCAGCCCCAGCATTTT
cdr3_aa: CASSQDGGQPQHF

clone_size: NA
v_call: TRBV30
d_call: NA
j_call: TRBJ1-2
cdr3_nt: TGTGCCTGGAAGGGTGGGGACTATGGCTACACCTTC
cdr3_aa: CAWKGGDYGYTF